Listed here are 5 T cell receptor beta chains from one sample, sequenced in a study of CD4 and CD8 cells across lung adenocarcinoma regions. TCRdb re-called the PCR reads through MiXCR, storing one row per CDR3 protein. The data hold over 6,500 distinct CDR3 sequences, with 53% observed a single time. Sequenced: CD8+ T cells from the center of a lung tumor. The source of these receptors is a male donor with lung adenocarcinoma. The CD4 and CD8 labels of this study may be unreliable.

The chain employs TRBV6-1 and TRBJ2-3; TRBD1 might be the D (5 bases). The CDR3 has 15 amino acids. In germline, CDR1 is MNHNS, CDR2 SASEGT. Trimming left V 2 bases short and J 6 bases short, with 15 bases between. CDR3 bases: TGTGCCAGCAGTGAACGGACATCCGTCCTTGATACGCAGTATTTT. Translation: CASSERTSVLDTQYF.

This sequence joins TRBV27 and TRBJ2-6; D perhaps matches TRBD1 (5 bases). The J call is uncertain, as TRBJ2-7 better fits the DNA end. There are 15 residues in the CDR3. Germline V gene data show CDR1 as MNHEY and CDR2 as SMNVEV (reference sequence). CDR3 region: CASSSRGSWAYEQYF. The CDR3 DNA follows: TGTGCCAGCAGTTCAAGGGGCTCTTGGGCCTACGAGCAGTACTTC.

This clonotype was found a few times. V is TRBV10-1 and J is TRBJ2-1, with 8 bases fitting TRBD1. Per the germline V gene, CDR1 is WNHNN and CDR2 is SYGVQD (reference sequence). V trimming: 5 bases; J trimming: 9 bases; junction bases outside the gene matches: 9. The CDR3 covers 14 residues. CDR3 region: CASSLQGGMGEQFF. The CDR3, as DNA: TGCGCCAGCAGTCTACAGGGGGGCATGGGTGAGCAGTTCTTC.

The chain links TRBV6-5 to TRBJ1-6; D uncertain. Germline CDR1 and CDR2: MNHEY and SVGAGI. The CDR3 is made up of 16 amino acids. Deletions cut 3 bases from V and 2 bases from J, with 11 bases between. Here the CDR3 reads CASSYVPMAYNSPLHF. As DNA, the CDR3 is TGTGCCAGCAGTTATGTCCCTATGGCCTATAATTCACCCCTCCACTTT.

The chain is built from TRBV6-1 and TRBJ2-1; 13 bases match TRBD2. CDR3 length: 19 residues. V lost 6 bases, J lost 8 bases, and 19 bases stayed unmatched. Germline V gives CDR1 MNHNS, CDR2 SASEGT. CDR3 in DNA: TGTGCCAGCAGGCCGAGCGGACTAGCGGGAGTCCTTTCTAGGGATGAGCAGTTCTTC. Its protein is CASRPSGLAGVLSRDEQFF.